Reported below is one TCR beta chain. Its antigen is still unknown. The sample originates from a study of early stage breast cancer tumors. The study, taken as a whole, reports: Enriched TCRB sequences shared across patients were mostly commonly generated sequences. Unsorted bulk genomic DNA sequencing lacked pairing and functional marker data. Tumor and normal breast were distinguished via blood comparison in about 90% of the 16 patients. Tumors had about 2.3-fold higher T cell density than normal breast.

Method: immunoSEQ multiplex PCR; TCRdb's copy keeps in-frame clones and lacks some. Among approximately 75,000 clones listed, 65% to 85% were seen once. Trimming took off 5 bases at V and 1 base at J, with 7 bases between the two ends. CDR1 and CDR2 from the germline V gene are SQVTM and ANQGSEA. The CDR3 has 12 amino acids. The rearrangement links TRBV29-1 to TRBJ2-3; D is perhaps TRBD2 (5 bases). The sample comprised blood. The sequence derives from a person aged 35-49 years with breast cancer. The CDR3 spells CSVPRGTDTQYF. The CDR3 nucleotides read TGCAGCGTTCCGAGGGGCACAGATACGCAGTATTTT.